In its sample, the clone carrying this T cell receptor beta chain was seen many times. Its cognate antigen is unknown. This sample is drawn from a study of regulatory T cells in long-lasting Graves disease. Study-wide background: Persistence in Graves' disease denoted antithyroid drug use beyond 5 years alongside positive TSH receptor antibodies.

Study observations and caveats: Among the persistent patients, 2,741 public clonotypes were shared, more than the approximately 1,000 shared among new patients. Thyroid tissue was not studied; only peripheral blood was. A reduction in accuracy may have resulted from the small sample size.

Arm-PCR with iRepertoire HTBI primers amplified the CDR3 regions for these TCR beta libraries. TCRdb recomputed calls from the multiplex PCR reads with MiXCR, one row per CDR3 protein. The sample records 650,000 to 700,000 distinct CDR3 sequences, 25% to 35% being singletons. As for time point: persistent/refractory GD, antithyroid drugs over 5 years with positive TRAb. TCR sequences were obtained from RNA taken from PBMCs. This CDR3 spans 14 amino acids. CDR1 is SNHLY, CDR2 FYNNEI, per germline. V was pared by 3 bases and J by 4 bases, with 10 bases between. This chain links TRBV2 with TRBJ1-5; D remains ambiguous. The source was peripheral blood mononuclear cells (PBMCs), collected when the disease was refractory, from a patient treated with antithyroid drugs. This TCR derives from a female donor with Graves disease. DNA of the CDR3: TGTGCCAGCAGTGACCGGCAGAGTAATCAGCCCCAGCATTTT. Its translation is CASSDRQSNQPQHF. Using reference TRBV2 and TRBJ1-5 for the parts outside the CDR3, the full variable domain is EPEVTQTPSHQVTQMGQEVILRCVPISNHLYFYWYRQILGQKVEFLVSFYNNEISEKSEIFDDQFSVERPDGSNFTLKIRSTKLEDSAMYFCASSDRQSNQPQHFGDGTRLSIL.